A selection of T cell receptor beta chains follows, all from one sample in a study of vaccination effects on CD4 cells after COVID-19. No antigens are known for them. Method: immunoSEQ multiplex PCR; TCRdb's copy keeps in-frame clones and lacks some. The sample contains 35,000 to 40,000 clones, around 74% of which appear only once. The specimen was CD4+ T cells from PBMCs cultured without peptide, collected before COVID-19 vaccination. These receptors were collected from a human donor who received a COVID-19 vaccine. CDR3s include the opening cysteine and the closing phenylalanine or tryptophan. D genes are given only for firm matches. Clone size, where shown, is once, few, many, or a class for clones that have expanded.

D: .
J: TRBJ1-1
V: TRBV27
size: .
length: 15
CDR3: CASSLARTVSAEAFF
DNA: TGTGCCAGCAGTCTCGCTAGAACAGTGAGCGCTGAAGCTTTCTTT

D: .
J: TRBJ2-4
V: TRBV19
size: .
length: 15
CDR3: CASTQQGKAKNIQYF
DNA: TGTGCCAGTACCCAACAGGGCAAGGCCAAAAACATTCAGTACTTC

D: TRBD1
J: TRBJ1-1
V: TRBV7-3
size: once
length: 13
CDR3: CASSPGTDREAFF
DNA: TGTGCCAGCAGCCCCGGGACAGACCGCGAAGCTTTCTTT

D: .
J: TRBJ1-6
V: TRBV2
size: .
length: 14
CDR3: CASSTGQRNSPLHF
DNA: TGTGCCAGCAGTACAGGGCAAAGGAATTCACCCCTCCACTTT

D: .
J: TRBJ1-1
V: TRBV30
size: .
length: 13
CDR3: CAWSVAGYTEAFF
DNA: TGTGCCTGGAGTGTAGCAGGGTACACTGAAGCTTTCTTT

D: TRBD1
J: TRBJ1-2
V: TRBV6-2/TRBV6-3
size: .
length: 16
CDR3: CASSSGQGKTGRGYTF
DNA: TGTGCCAGCAGTTCCGGACAGGGAAAAACTGGTCGTGGCTACACCTTC

D: .
J: TRBJ1-4
V: TRBV7-9
size: medium-sized
length: 13
CDR3: CASSLRLDEKLFF
DNA: TGTGCCAGCAGCTTAAGGCTGGATGAAAAACTGTTTTTT

D: .
J: TRBJ2-7
V: TRBV28
size: .
length: 15
CDR3: CASTDPSATSYEQYF
DNA: TGTGCCAGCACTGACCCCAGCGCCACTTCCTACGAGCAGTACTTC

D: TRBD2
J: TRBJ2-1
V: TRBV11-2
size: .
length: 15
CDR3: CASSRLAGGQGEQFF
DNA: TGTGCCAGCAGCCGACTAGCGGGGGGCCAAGGTGAGCAGTTCTTC

D: .
J: TRBJ1-1
V: TRBV3-1/TRBV3-2
size: .
length: 12
CDR3: CASSQGSLEAFF
DNA: TGTGCCAGCAGCCAAGGCAGTCTTGAAGCTTTCTTT

D: .
J: TRBJ1-3
V: TRBV19
size: .
length: 14
CDR3: CASSIPGLENTIYF
DNA: TGTGCCAGTAGTATACCGGGGTTGGAAAACACCATATATTTT

D: .
J: TRBJ2-7
V: TRBV4-3
size: .
length: 16
CDR3: CASSQGPGGGSYEQYF
DNA: TGCGCCAGCAGCCAAGGCCCAGGGGGGGGGTCCTACGAGCAGTACTTC

D: TRBD1
J: TRBJ1-6
V: TRBV27
size: .
length: 13
CDR3: CASAGTAISPLHF
DNA: TGTGCCAGTGCCGGGACAGCGATTTCACCCCTCCACTTT

D: .
J: TRBJ1-2
V: TRBV28
size: .
length: 14
CDR3: CASSLGGRGYGYTF
DNA: TGTGCCAGCAGTTTAGGGGGGCGAGGATATGGCTACACCTTC

D: TRBD2
J: TRBJ2-1
V: TRBV10-3
size: .
length: 13
CDR3: CAIGGTSGEEQFF
DNA: TGTGCCATCGGGGGGACTAGCGGGGAGGAGCAGTTCTTC

D: .
J: TRBJ2-1
V: TRBV5-4
size: .
length: 13
CDR3: CASSLTGPAEQFF
DNA: TGTGCCAGCAGCTTAACAGGCCCAGCTGAGCAGTTCTTC

D: TRBD2
J: TRBJ2-7
V: TRBV2
size: .
length: 15
CDR3: CASRGGLAGNYEQYF
DNA: TGTGCCAGCAGAGGTGGACTAGCGGGGAACTACGAGCAGTACTTC

D: TRBD2
J: TRBJ2-3
V: TRBV5-1
size: .
length: 16
CDR3: CASSLAAGGGTDTQYF
DNA: TGCGCCAGCAGCTTGGCGGCGGGGGGTGGCACAGATACGCAGTATTTT

D: .
J: TRBJ1-1
V: TRBV5-1
size: .
length: 14
CDR3: CASSRGGPDTEAFF
DNA: TGCGCCAGCAGCCGCGGGGGTCCGGACACTGAAGCTTTCTTT

D: .
J: TRBJ1-1
V: TRBV3-1/TRBV3-2
size: .
length: 15
CDR3: CASSQAATKNTEAFF
DNA: TGTGCCAGCAGCCAAGCGGCAACTAAGAACACTGAAGCTTTCTTT

D: .
J: TRBJ2-4
V: TRBV4-2
size: .
length: 17
CDR3: CASSQTWDTGLKNIQYF
DNA: TGTGCCAGCAGCCAAACCTGGGACACGGGCCTCAAAAACATTCAGTACTTC

D: .
J: TRBJ2-7
V: TRBV29-1
size: .
length: 12
CDR3: CSVVLVSYEQYF
DNA: TGCAGCGTTGTTTTGGTCTCCTACGAGCAGTACTTC

D: .
J: TRBJ2-1
V: TRBV19
size: .
length: 13
CDR3: CASSGRGYNEQFF
DNA: TGTGCCAGTAGTGGGCGGGGTTACAATGAGCAGTTCTTC

D: .
J: TRBJ2-2
V: TRBV5-6
size: .
length: 13
CDR3: CASSPGGQGELFF
DNA: TGTGCCAGCAGCCCGGGTGGACAGGGGGAGCTGTTTTTT

D: TRBD1
J: TRBJ2-2
V: TRBV10-3
size: .
length: 16
CDR3: CAISVNRGPNTGELFF
DNA: TGTGCCATCAGTGTGAACAGGGGACCCAACACCGGGGAGCTGTTTTTT

D: .
J: TRBJ2-1
V: TRBV3-1/TRBV3-2
size: .
length: 12
CDR3: CASSPIGNEQFF
DNA: TGTGCCAGCAGCCCAATCGGAAATGAGCAGTTCTTC

D: TRBD1
J: TRBJ2-2
V: TRBV7-2
size: few
length: 18
CDR3: CASSLAARRQGSAGELFF
DNA: TGTGCCAGCAGCTTAGCTGCACGCCGACAGGGAAGCGCCGGGGAGCTGTTTTTT

D: .
J: TRBJ1-5
V: TRBV3-1/TRBV3-2
size: medium-sized
length: 14
CDR3: CASSYDGGNQPQHF
DNA: TGTGCCAGCAGCTACGACGGTGGCAATCAGCCCCAGCATTTT

D: .
J: TRBJ1-5
V: TRBV19
size: .
length: 13
CDR3: CASSIGGRQPQHF
DNA: TGTGCCAGTAGTATCGGGGGTAGACAGCCCCAGCATTTT

D: .
J: TRBJ1-2
V: TRBV29-1
size: .
length: 13
CDR3: CSGENPGSNGYTF
DNA: TGCAGCGGCGAAAACCCCGGGTCGAATGGCTACACCTTC

D: .
J: TRBJ1-6
V: TRBV5-1
size: .
length: 16
CDR3: CASSLAGPGYGSPLHF
DNA: TGCGCCAGCAGCTTGGCCGGGCCAGGGTATGGTTCACCCCTCCACTTT

D: TRBD1
J: TRBJ1-1
V: TRBV28
size: .
length: 13
CDR3: CASRGTANTEAFF
DNA: TGTGCCAGCAGGGGGACAGCGAACACTGAAGCTTTCTTT

D: .
J: TRBJ2-2
V: TRBV12-3/TRBV12-4
size: once
length: 13
CDR3: CASSLGLPGELFF
DNA: TGTGCCAGCAGTTTAGGTCTCCCCGGGGAGCTGTTTTTT

D: TRBD1
J: TRBJ2-5
V: TRBV7-2
size: .
length: 15
CDR3: CASSLETGGQETQYF
DNA: TGTGCCAGCAGCTTAGAGACAGGGGGCCAAGAGACCCAGTACTTC

D: .
J: TRBJ2-7
V: TRBV27
size: .
length: 14
CDR3: CASSLSGRVGEQYF
DNA: TGTGCCAGCAGTTTATCCGGCAGGGTAGGCGAGCAGTACTTC

D: TRBD1
J: TRBJ2-7
V: TRBV11-2
size: .
length: 13
CDR3: CASSLLQGYEQYF
DNA: TGTGCCAGCAGCCTACTACAGGGGTACGAGCAGTACTTC

D: TRBD1
J: TRBJ1-5
V: TRBV28
size: .
length: 15
CDR3: CASRIGGQGNQPQHF
DNA: TGTGCCAGCAGAATCGGTGGACAGGGAAATCAGCCCCAGCATTTT

D: .
J: TRBJ2-7
V: TRBV4-1
size: .
length: 16
CDR3: CASSQGVGQPYYEQYF
DNA: TGCGCCAGCAGCCAAGGCGTGGGTCAGCCTTACTACGAGCAGTACTTC

D: TRBD2
J: TRBJ2-1
V: TRBV15
size: once
length: 15
CDR3: CATSRGGLVANEQFF
DNA: TGTGCCACCAGCAGAGGGGGACTAGTTGCTAATGAGCAGTTCTTC

D: .
J: TRBJ1-1
V: TRBV19
size: .
length: 15
CDR3: CASSIGLTGNTEAFF
DNA: TGTGCCAGTAGTATAGGCTTGACGGGGAACACTGAAGCTTTCTTT

D: .
J: TRBJ1-5
V: TRBV18
size: .
length: 16
CDR3: CASSTGRSLVGQPQHF
DNA: TGTGCCAGCTCAACGGGACGTTCGTTAGTGGGTCAGCCCCAGCATTTT

D: .
J: TRBJ2-3
V: TRBV27
size: few
length: 16
CDR3: CASSLRVTGRTDTQYF
DNA: TGTGCCAGCAGTTTAAGGGTGACAGGCCGCACAGATACGCAGTATTTT

D: .
J: TRBJ1-2
V: TRBV28
size: .
length: 15
CDR3: CASRVPRGTSYGYTF
DNA: TGTGCCAGCAGGGTGCCCCGGGGGACGAGTTATGGCTACACCTTC